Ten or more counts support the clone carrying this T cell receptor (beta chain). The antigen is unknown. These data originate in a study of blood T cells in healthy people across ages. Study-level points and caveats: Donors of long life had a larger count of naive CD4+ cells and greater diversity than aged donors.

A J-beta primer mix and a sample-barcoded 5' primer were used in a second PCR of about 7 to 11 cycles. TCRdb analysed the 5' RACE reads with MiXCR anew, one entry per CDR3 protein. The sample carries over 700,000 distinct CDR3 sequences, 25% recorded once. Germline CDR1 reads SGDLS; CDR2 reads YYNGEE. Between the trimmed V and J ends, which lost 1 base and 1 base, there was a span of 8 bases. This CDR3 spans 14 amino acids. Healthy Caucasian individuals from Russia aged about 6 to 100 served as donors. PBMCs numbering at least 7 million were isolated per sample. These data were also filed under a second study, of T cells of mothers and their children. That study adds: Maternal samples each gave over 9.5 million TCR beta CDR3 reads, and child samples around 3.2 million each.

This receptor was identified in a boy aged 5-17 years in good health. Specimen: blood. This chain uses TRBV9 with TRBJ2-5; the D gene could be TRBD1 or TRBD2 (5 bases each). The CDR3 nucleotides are TGTGCCAGCAGCGTAACAGGACTCCAAGAGACCCAGTACTTC. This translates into CASSVTGLQETQYF.